A selection of T cell receptor beta chains follows, all from one sample in a study of cytomegalovirus exposure and HLA in healthy donors. Data came from immunoSEQ multiplex PCR; TCRdb stores just in-frame clones and leaves some out. This table holds 120,000 or so clones, about four fifths found once. Sample: PBMCs. The receptors stem from a woman between 50 and 59 years old in good health and CMV-seropositive. CDR3s include the opening cysteine and the closing phenylalanine or tryptophan. D genes are given only for firm matches. Clone size is shown for a subset of rows, as once, few, many or a class of expanded clone.

cdr3_aa cdr3_nt clone_size j_call v_call d_call
CASSQDWLGQVNTEAFF TGCGCCAGCAGCCAAGACTGGCTTGGTCAGGTGAACACTGAAGCTTTCTTT once TRBJ1-1 TRBV4-3 -
CASRFGETQYF TGTGCCAGCAGATTCGGGGAGACCCAGTACTTC - TRBJ2-5 TRBV5-4 -
CASSSQGAGNTEAFF TGTGCCAGCAGCTCCCAGGGGGCAGGGAACACTGAAGCTTTCTTT - TRBJ1-1 TRBV11-1 TRBD1
CASTTGGEYEQYF TGTGCCAGTACGACAGGGGGCGAATACGAGCAGTACTTC - TRBJ2-7 TRBV13 TRBD1
CASSDRGFYGYTF TGCGCCAGCAGCGACAGGGGGTTCTATGGCTACACCTTC - TRBJ1-2 TRBV5-1 TRBD1
CASSLLHGQGWSYEQYF TGTGCCAGCAGCTTATTACACGGGCAGGGTTGGTCTTACGAGCAGTACTTC - TRBJ2-7 TRBV7-9 -
CASTKFEGTISGELFF TGTGCCAGCACCAAATTCGAGGGAACGATCTCCGGGGAGCTGTTTTTT - TRBJ2-2 TRBV7-8 -
CASSTGLAGGLGPYEQYF TGTGCCAGCAGTACGGGACTAGCGGGAGGGCTCGGGCCCTACGAGCAGTACTTC - TRBJ2-7 TRBV27 TRBD2
CSSSLLWASGGNEQFF TGTTCCAGCAGCTTACTGTGGGCTAGCGGGGGGAATGAGCAGTTCTTC - TRBJ2-1 TRBV7-9 TRBD2
CASSLGGQGTYNEQFF TGTGCCAGCAGCTTGGGCGGACAGGGTACCTACAATGAGCAGTTCTTC - TRBJ2-1 TRBV5-4 TRBD1
CASSSAQAGNTEAFF TGTGCCAGCAGTTCGGCCCAGGCGGGGAACACTGAAGCTTTCTTT few TRBJ1-1 TRBV27 -
CASSIQTGRVAEAFF TGTGCCAGCAGCATACAGACAGGGCGAGTCGCTGAAGCTTTCTTT - TRBJ1-1 TRBV7-2 TRBD1
CAWSVSGGTQYF TGTGCCTGGAGTGTCTCTGGAGGGACCCAGTACTTC - TRBJ2-5 TRBV30 -
CASSPGILVQQETQYF TGTGCCAGTAGTCCAGGCATACTAGTCCAACAAGAGACCCAGTACTTC - TRBJ2-5 TRBV19 -
CASNRAQETQYF TGTGCCAGCAACAGAGCCCAAGAGACCCAGTACTTC - TRBJ2-5 TRBV28 -
CSVGARPFYYNEQFF TGCAGCGTTGGAGCGAGACCCTTCTACTACAATGAGCAGTTCTTC - TRBJ2-1 TRBV29-1 -
CASSQDSENSPLHF TGTGCCAGCAGCCAAGATTCGGAGAATTCACCCCTCCACTTT - TRBJ1-6 TRBV4-2 -
CASSLLAKNIQYF TGTGCCAGCAGCTTACTAGCCAAAAACATTCAGTACTTC - TRBJ2-4 TRBV11-3 -
CASSSQGGGETQYF TGCGCCAGCAGCTCCCAGGGGGGTGGAGAGACCCAGTACTTC - TRBJ2-5 TRBV5-1 -
CAWSVQAAYGYTF TGTGCCTGGAGTGTACAGGCAGCCTATGGCTACACCTTC - TRBJ1-2 TRBV30 -
CASSVFQDWTDTQYF TGTGCCAGCAGCGTATTTCAGGACTGGACAGATACGCAGTATTTT few TRBJ2-3 TRBV9 -
CAWSMPGQPQHF TGTGCCTGGAGTATGCCGGGGCAGCCCCAGCATTTT - TRBJ1-5 TRBV30 -
CASSIQRDSYEQYF TGTGCCAGTAGTATCCAGCGGGACTCCTACGAGCAGTACTTC - TRBJ2-7 TRBV19 TRBD2
CASSRLGGSNTGELFF TGTGCCAGCAGCCGTTTGGGCGGGTCGAACACCGGGGAGCTGTTTTTT - TRBJ2-2 TRBV5-4 -
CAISDFSGRAHNEQFF TGTGCCATCAGTGACTTTAGCGGGAGGGCCCACAATGAGCAGTTCTTC few TRBJ2-1 TRBV10-3 TRBD2
CASSLQGATKNIQYF TGTGCCAGCAGCTTGCAAGGGGCGACCAAAAACATTCAGTACTTC - TRBJ2-4 TRBV5-5 -
CASKSSQAQGTEAFF TGTGCCAGCAAAAGTTCACAGGCGCAGGGGACTGAAGCTTTCTTT few TRBJ1-1 TRBV25-1 -
CASSIRGGSFYEQYF TGTGCCAGCTCAATAAGGGGGGGATCCTTCTACGAGCAGTACTTC - TRBJ2-7 TRBV18 -
CASSLPHEQFF TGTGCCAGCAGCCTACCACATGAGCAGTTCTTC - TRBJ2-1 TRBV6-1 -